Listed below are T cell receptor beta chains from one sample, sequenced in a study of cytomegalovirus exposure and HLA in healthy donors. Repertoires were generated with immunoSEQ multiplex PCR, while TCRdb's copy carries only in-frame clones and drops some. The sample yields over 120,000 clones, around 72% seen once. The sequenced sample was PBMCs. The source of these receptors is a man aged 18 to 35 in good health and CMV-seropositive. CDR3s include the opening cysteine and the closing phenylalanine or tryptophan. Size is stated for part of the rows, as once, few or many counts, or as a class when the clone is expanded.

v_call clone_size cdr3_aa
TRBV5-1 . CASSLGDQGDQPQHF
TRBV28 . CASSATGLVEAFF
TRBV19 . CASSAGGGVGFWNTEAFF
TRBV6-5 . CASSYSGGVHTEAFF
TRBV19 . CASSSRQGLYNEQFF
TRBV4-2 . CASSQFGFYNEQFF
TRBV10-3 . CASLGGSGNAQFF
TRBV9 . CASSVTAGAQHEQFF
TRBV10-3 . CAISESFLTRGGPEQFF
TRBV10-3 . CAISDRGTESGYTF
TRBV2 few CASRNLARGPREQYF
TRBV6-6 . CASSYPFTGEAFF
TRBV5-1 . CASSLGDFSPNEQFF
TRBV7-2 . CASSLRRGGAPGTDTQYF
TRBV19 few CASSEVTVDTEAFF
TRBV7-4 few CASSACRCGREDNRYEQYF
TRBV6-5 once CASSYLGLAGNEQFF
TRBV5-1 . CASSLPSVTDTQYF
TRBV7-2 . CASSSTDRGHEQYF
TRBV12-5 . CASGLVVGAPYNEQFF
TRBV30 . CAWSTQWTSGHYNEQFF
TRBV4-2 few CASSQVTSGRDEQYF
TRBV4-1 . CASSQGVRREAGELFF
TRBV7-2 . CASSLQRGGYEQFF
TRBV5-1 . CASSFRTGPSYEQYF
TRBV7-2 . CASSITGTGAVNTEAFF
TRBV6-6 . CASSSDRDYGYTF
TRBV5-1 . CASSLAPSGGSETQYF
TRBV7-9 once CASSSGTSGGVYEQYF
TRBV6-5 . CASSLQGAGTDTQYF
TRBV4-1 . CASSQAPTGTLAEAFF
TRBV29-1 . CSARQGFGETQYF
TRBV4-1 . CASSQMAGGTDTQYF
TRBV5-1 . CASSSIAGGGNEQYF
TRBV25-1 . CASSSLGDREISGNTIYF
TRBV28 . CASEVPNEQFF
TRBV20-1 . CSATSHYEQYF
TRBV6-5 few CASSYELTFPAHGYTF
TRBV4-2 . CASSQEYSSTDTQYF
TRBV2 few CASSEGGGNFYPQHF
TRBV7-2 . CASSRERGGVSFTDGYTF
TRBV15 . CATSRSGTAFSGANVLTF
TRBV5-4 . CASSPRSGGGNTGELFF